The 23 T cell receptor beta chains below were found in one sample sequenced in a study of blood T cell repertoires in COVID-19. The table came from immunoSEQ multiplex PCR; TCRdb's copy has only in-frame clones and leaves some out. The repertoire has approximately 170,000 clones, around 85% of them found once; the top ten carry under 7.5%. The sequenced sample was peripheral blood. All receptors come from a man older than 75 with COVID-19, enrolled during active disease.

Only a few counts were recorded for this clone. The rearrangement joins TRBV9 to TRBJ1-1; 8 bases line up with TRBD1. Germline values: CDR1 SGDLS, CDR2 YYNGEE. The V gene end was trimmed by 3 bases and the J gene end by 2 bases; junction bases not matched to a gene: 3. The CDR3 totals 14 residues. The chain's CDR3 is CASSAGTGNTEAFF. The DNA for the CDR3 is TGTGCCAGCAGCGCCGGGACAGGCAACACTGAAGCTTTCTTT.

This rearrangement joins TRBV18 to TRBJ1-5, with 10 bases matching TRBD1. The length of the CDR3 is 17 residues. J lost 0 bases, V lost 3 bases, and 5 bases had no gene match. In germline, CDR1 is KGHSH, CDR2 LQKENI. The CDR3, as DNA: TGTGCCAGCTCACCCTTCCGGACAGGGGGTAGCAATCAGCCCCAGCATTTT. Translation gives CASSPFRTGGSNQPQHF.

The chain combines TRBV5-4 with TRBJ2-5; 12 bases map to TRBD2. With 4 bases clipped from V and 2 bases from J, the junction kept 15 bases outside the gene matches. Germline-derived CDR1 and CDR2 are SGHNT and YYREEE (reference sequence). The CDR3 loop spans 19 amino acids. The CDR3 sequence is CASSPTTGTSGRGQETQYF. The CDR3 coding sequence is TGTGCCAGCAGCCCGACAACCGGGACTAGCGGGCGGGGACAAGAGACCCAGTACTTC.

This clone occurred once. This chain uses TRBV12-3 or TRBV12-4 with TRBJ1-5; TRBD1 agrees at 7 bases. This CDR3 has 13 residues. V trimming: 4 bases; J trimming: 6 bases; junction bases outside the gene matches: 3. CDR3 in DNA: TGTGCCAGCAGTTCAGACAGGGTTCAGCCCCAGCATTTT. Residues: CASSSDRVQPQHF.

The V and J genes are TRBV7-9 and TRBJ2-1, with D maybe TRBD2 (7 bases). This CDR3 is built from 16 residues. The germline gives CDR1 SEHNR, CDR2 FQNEAQ (reference sequence). V was pared by 0 bases and J by 7 bases, with 16 bases between. The CDR3 DNA is TGTGCCAGCAGCTTAGCCTCTGGCGGGGGCTTAAATGAGCAGTTCTTC. It encodes CASSLASGGGLNEQFF. Variable domain in full (rest from reference TRBV7-9 and TRBJ2-1): DTGVSQNPRHKITKRGQNVTFRCDPISEHNRLYWYRQTLGQGPEFLTYFQNEAQLEKSRLLSDRFSAERPKGSFSTLEIQRTEQGDSAMYLCASSLASGGGLNEQFFGPGTRLTVL.

The V gene is TRBV2, the J gene TRBJ1-6; D might be TRBD1 (5 bases). The CDR3 sequence is 15 residues long. CDR1 is SNHLY, CDR2 FYNNEI, per germline. Trimming took off 3 bases at V and 4 bases at J, with 10 bases between the two ends. CDR3 in amino acids: CASSDPTAYNSPLHF. CDR3 in DNA: TGTGCCAGCAGTGATCCGACAGCGTATAATTCACCCCTCCACTTT.

The chain carries TRBV4-2 and TRBJ2-2; 8 bases match TRBD1. Germline CDR1 and CDR2: LGHNA and YNFKEQ. The length of the CDR3 is 16 residues. J gave up 5 bases and V 4 bases, and 9 bases lay outside the gene matches. The CDR3 region has the DNA TGTGCCAGCAGCCCCGGAGGCAGGGGGCGAACCGGGGAGCTGTTTTTT. This translates into CASSPGGRGRTGELFF.

The gene calls are TRBV7-2 and TRBJ1-2; D is perhaps TRBD1 (6 bases). V lost 5 bases and J 4 bases, leaving 17 bases between the germline ends. Germline CDR1 and CDR2: SGHTA and FQGNSA. This CDR3 is built from 15 residues. The DNA for the CDR3 is TGTGCCAGCAGCCCCCGTAGGGGGGGATTCTATGGCTACACCTTC. This sequence encodes CASSPRRGGFYGYTF.

This clone appeared once. The chain links TRBV7-9 to TRBJ1-5; no clear D. This CDR3 is 13 amino acids long. Deletions cut 2 bases from V and 1 base from J, with 3 bases between. Per germline, CDR1 SEHNR and CDR2 FQNEAQ (reference sequence). This CDR3 is CASSLQSNQPQHF. For the CDR3, the DNA is TGTGCCAGCAGCTTACAGAGCAATCAGCCCCAGCATTTT.

The rearrangement joins TRBV11-2 to TRBJ2-1, with 9 bases aligning to TRBD1. This CDR3 region has 15 residues. With V trimmed by 5 bases and J by 4 bases, 6 bases remained unmatched. Germline V gives CDR1 SGHAT, CDR2 FQNNGV. The CDR3 region has the DNA TGTGCCAGCAGCCCGGTGGGGACAGGGTACAATGAGCAGTTCTTC. It encodes CASSPVGTGYNEQFF.

The V and J genes are TRBV27 and TRBJ2-2; 8 bases are shared with TRBD1. The germline V gene encodes CDR1 MNHEY and CDR2 SMNVEV (reference sequence). CDR3 size: 16 residues. The J segment lost 4 bases and the V segment lost 1 base, leaving 5 bases of the junction unmatched. For the CDR3, the DNA is TGTGCCAGCAGTTTATTGAGGACAGGGTTCACCGGGGAGCTGTTTTTT. It codes for CASSLLRTGFTGELFF.

This chain links TRBV19 with TRBJ1-4; 7 nucleotides line up with TRBD1. CDR3 length: 14 amino acids. The germline gives CDR1 LNHDA, CDR2 SQIVND (reference sequence). With 6 bases clipped from V and 5 bases from J, the junction kept 6 bases outside the gene matches. CDR3 nucleotide sequence: TGTGCCAGTAGGATAACAGGGGAGAATGAAAAACTGTTTTTT. Its translation: CASRITGENEKLFF.

The chain has TRBV7-2 and TRBJ2-7; no reliable D call. This CDR3 is 14 amino acids long. Per the germline V gene, CDR1 is SGHTA and CDR2 is FQGNSA. V lost 0 bases, J lost 2 bases, and 8 bases lay in between. In nucleotides, the CDR3 is TGTGCCAGCAGCTTAGCGACGGGTGCCTACGAGCAGTACTTC. It codes for CASSLATGAYEQYF.

The chain carries TRBV5-6 and TRBJ2-5, with 13 positions matching TRBD2. Germline V gene data show CDR1 as SGHDT and CDR2 as YYEEEE. The CDR3 has 16 residues. V gave up 0 bases and J gave up 5 bases; unmatched junction bases: 4. The CDR3 coding sequence is TGTGCCAGCAGCTTGGAGGGACTAGCGGGGACGGAGACCCAGTACTTC. Amino acids: CASSLEGLAGTETQYF. The whole variable domain, remainder taken from reference TRBV5-6 and TRBJ2-5, is DAGVTQSPTHLIKTRGQQVTLRCSPKSGHDTVSWYQQALGQGPQFIFQYYEEEERQRGNFPDRFSGHQFPNYSSELNVNALLLGDSALYLCASSLEGLAGTETQYFGPGTRLLVL.

J is TRBJ1-5 and V is TRBV2, with 7 bases matching TRBD1. The germline gives CDR1 SNHLY, CDR2 FYNNEI. The CDR3 loop spans 13 amino acids. J was trimmed by 7 bases and V by 7 bases; bases with no gene match: 7. Here the CDR3 DNA reads TGTGCCAGCACGTCCAGGGGGGAACAGCCCCAGCATTTT. It encodes CASTSRGEQPQHF.

This sequence joins TRBV2 and TRBJ2-1; D is unclear. The CDR3 extends over 13 amino acids. The germline V gene has CDR1 SNHLY and CDR2 FYNNEI. V was shortened by 6 bases and J by 4 bases, with 10 bases between the two germline ends. The CDR3 DNA reads TGTGCCAGCAGCGTTTTACTATACAATGAGCAGTTCTTC. This encodes CASSVLLYNEQFF. The full variable domain, in which reference TRBV2 and TRBJ2-1 provide the parts outside the CDR3, is EPEVTQTPSHQVTQMGQEVILRCVPISNHLYFYWYRQILGQKVEFLVSFYNNEISEKSEIFDDQFSVERPDGSNFTLKIRSTKLEDSAMYFCASSVLLYNEQFFGPGTRLTVL.

The chain couples TRBV6-1 to TRBJ2-1, with 12 positions matching TRBD2. The CDR3 has 16 residues. Germline CDR1 is MNHNS and CDR2 is SASEGT. Trimming removed 1 base from V and 10 bases from J; junction bases left unmatched: 8. The CDR3 region is CASSEVLAGGIGEQFF. As DNA, the CDR3 is TGTGCCAGCAGTGAAGTTCTAGCGGGGGGGATTGGCGAGCAGTTCTTC.

The rearrangement uses TRBV14 and TRBJ1-1; 7 bases fit TRBD1. CDR1 SGHDN and CDR2 FVKESK come from the germline V gene. This CDR3 is 14 amino acids long. Unmatched junction bases numbered 5, after V lost 3 bases and J lost 4 bases. CDR3 DNA: TGTGCCAGCAGCCACAGGGGGTACGGCACTGAAGCTTTCTTT. This sequence encodes CASSHRGYGTEAFF.

V usage is TRBV11-2 and J usage is TRBJ2-7; TRBD1 agrees at 10 bases. V was pared by 5 bases and J by 5 bases, with 6 bases of the junction left unmatched. Per the germline V gene, CDR1 is SGHAT and CDR2 is FQNNGV. This CDR3 spans 14 amino acids. CDR3 residues: CASSIGTGVDEQYF. The CDR3 bases are TGTGCCAGCAGCATCGGGACAGGGGTAGACGAGCAGTACTTC.

The J gene is TRBJ2-3, the V gene TRBV6-6; 7 nucleotides agree with TRBD1. V gave up 6 bases and J gave up 5 bases; unmatched junction bases: 5. This CDR3 is built from 13 residues. Germline V gives CDR1 MNHNY, CDR2 SVGAGI (reference sequence). As DNA, the CDR3 is TGTGCCAGCAGCCCCGACAGGGAAGATACGCAGTATTTT. Translated: CASSPDREDTQYF.

This clone was recorded only once. The chain joins TRBV2 to TRBJ1-5, with D unclear. V lost 7 bases and J 4 bases, leaving 14 bases between the germline ends. This CDR3 has 14 amino acids. CDR1 SNHLY and CDR2 FYNNEI come from the germline V gene. Written as DNA, the CDR3 is TGTGCCAGCAACGGCATCGAGGAAAATCAGCCCCAGCATTTT. It specifies CASNGIEENQPQHF.

This chain links TRBV19 with TRBJ1-2; D is perhaps TRBD1 (6 bases). V lost 8 bases and J lost 0, with 22 bases in between. Germline-derived CDR1 and CDR2 are LNHDA and SQIVND (reference sequence). The CDR3 spans 17 residues. The CDR3 nucleotides are TGTGCCAGTCGAAACCCACGGGGGGGGGCGGCTAACTATGGCTACACCTTC. It yields the protein CASRNPRGGAANYGYTF.

In this sample, this clone turned up a few times. The chain employs TRBV5-4 and TRBJ1-2; the match to TRBD1 covers 7 bases. V shed 3 bases, J shed 6 bases, and the junction held 5 bases outside the gene matches. Germline V gives CDR1 SGHNT, CDR2 YYREEE (reference sequence). The CDR3 is 13 amino acids. CDR3 in amino acids: CASSSDRVDGYTF. The CDR3 DNA sequence: TGTGCCAGCAGCTCCGACAGGGTCGATGGCTACACCTTC.